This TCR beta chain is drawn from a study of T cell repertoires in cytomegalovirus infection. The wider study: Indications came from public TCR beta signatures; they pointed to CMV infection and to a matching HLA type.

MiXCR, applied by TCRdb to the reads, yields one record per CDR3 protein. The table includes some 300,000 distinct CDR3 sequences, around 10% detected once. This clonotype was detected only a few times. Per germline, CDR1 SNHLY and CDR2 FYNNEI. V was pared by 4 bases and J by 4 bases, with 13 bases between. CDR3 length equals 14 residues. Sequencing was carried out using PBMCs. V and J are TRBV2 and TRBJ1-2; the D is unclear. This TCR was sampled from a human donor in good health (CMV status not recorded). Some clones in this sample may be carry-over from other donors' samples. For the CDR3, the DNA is TGTGCCAGCAGTGCGATAGGGTCCGGCTATGGCTACACCTTC. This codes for CASSAIGSGYGYTF.